This TCR beta chain was profiled in a study of blood T cells in healthy people across ages. Then a second PCR, running roughly 7 to 11 cycles, was carried out with a sample-barcoded 5' primer and a J-beta primer mix. A single record per CDR3 protein comes from TCRdb applying MiXCR to the 5' RACE reads. Of approximately 780,000 distinct CDR3 sequences listed, roughly 26% were seen once; the top ten hold about 3%. Losses at the gene ends were 5 bases for V and 6 bases for J; bases not matched to a gene: 12. This CDR3 region has 16 residues. Germline V lookup: CDR1 LGHDT, CDR2 YNNKEL (reference sequence). The same sample was also studied in work on T cells of mothers and their children.

The origin of this receptor is a boy between 5 and 17 years old in good health. V and J are TRBV3-1 and TRBJ2-1; 8 nucleotides agree with TRBD1. The sample consisted of blood. This CDR3 is CASSSSPGTGTNEQFF. The DNA for the CDR3 is TGTGCCAGCAGCTCGTCCCCGGGGACAGGCACCAATGAGCAGTTCTTC.